The clone carrying this T cell receptor (beta chain) has just one count. Germline V gene data show CDR1 as LGHNA and CDR2 as YSLEER. CDR3 size: 16 residues. J lost 7 bases, V lost 1 base, and 9 bases had no gene match. TCRdb keeps only in-frame clones here, not all; method: immunoSEQ multiplex PCR. This table holds 95,000 to 100,000 clones, 86% found once. These data are taken from a study of T cell responses to AZD1222 COVID-19 vaccine. The starting material was peripheral blood, obtained on day 0 of AZD1222 vaccination. The source is an adult in good health. The chain combines TRBV4-3 with TRBJ2-1, with 8 nucleotides matching TRBD2. The CDR3 nucleotides read TGCGCCAGCAGCCAAGGGGCGGGAGGCTCTCTGAATGAGCAGTTCTTC. Residues: CASSQGAGGSLNEQFF.